This T cell receptor (beta chain) was obtained from a study of a mutant IDH1 vaccine in newly diagnosed glioma (dated by TCRdb to about 2021). Broadly, across the study: Vaccination started 4-6 weeks after radiotherapy alone, or was given together with temozolomide cycles in the groups whose treatment included chemotherapy. The week-35 safety follow-up was designated visit V12, and the week-47 end of study was designated visit V13. Of the approximately 33 treated patients, 62.5% were male and about 40% were female, and a mean age of roughly 41 years was recorded. For exploratory analyses, longitudinal TCRB deep sequencing was carried out in 25 treated patients wherever samples were available. Before enrollment, most patients had been given radiochemotherapy with temozolomide as standard therapy, while the rest had received either radiotherapy alone or temozolomide alone. Peripheral blood was collected at six visits: V03 (baseline), V05, V07, V10, V12 and V13.

As to this clone: What antigen it recognizes has not been identified. No base-level quality is on record; no much larger clone is a single base apart.

Study-wide findings and limitations: No apparent relationship was observed between pseudoprogression and alterations in the top peripheral T cell clonotypes detected by TCRB sequencing. Selection of PBMC samples for TCRB deep sequencing was based on availability. Across multiple MHC alleles, vaccine-induced immune responses were seen in about 93% of patients. It was noted by the authors that analyses of patient blood samples could not be reproduced owing to sample limitations.

Libraries were built with the immunoSEQ multiplex PCR assay. The hsTCRB Kit was used according to the manufacturer's protocol to amplify rearranged TCR beta chain sequences. TCRB libraries were sequenced on an Illumina MiSeq. Per the original workflow: The kit vendor's proprietary platform handled demultiplexing, trimming and gene mapping. What TCRdb holds here is the immuneACCESS table cut down to in-frame rearrangements. Part of the clones is not present; checked against another copy, under half of the missing clones reflect an unresolved V gene, and the others are unexplained. That table furnishes V, J and clone size, whereas the DNA furnished D and trimming. The sample has tens of thousands of clones on record, approximately 71% of them singletons. The ten largest clones capture about 5% of the sample. The meaning of the sample's time point label: week 47, end of study. Every vaccine dose consisted of 300 ug of a 20-mer mutant IDH1 peptide in Montanide, administered subcutaneously together with topical imiquimod. Across visits V03 through V10, patients got a total of eight vaccinations, given in weeks 1, 3, 5, 7, 11, 15, 19 and 23. The donors had newly diagnosed IDH1-mutant astrocytomas of WHO grade 3 or 4 that showed loss of nuclear ATRX. The samples were drawn from NOA16, a multicentre, single-arm, open-label phase I trial in Germany that tested a mutant IDH1 peptide vaccine in humans for the first time. Genomic DNA for TCRB sequencing was extracted from EDTA blood using the DNeasy Blood and Tissue Kit.

The TCR comes from a middle-aged man with glioma. The specimen comprised PBMCs, sampled from a glioma patient whose treatment included an IDH1 peptide vaccine.

The nucleotide sequence is TGTGCCAGCAGCTCGACAGGGGACGTGACGTACGAGCAGTACTTC. This translates into CASSSTGDVTYEQYF. This receptor chain uses TRBV7-9 and TRBJ2-7; 8 of the junction bases match TRBD1. CDR3 length: 15 amino acids, cysteine to phenylalanine. Of the read, only the CDR3 DNA is kept; its 45 bases are in frame from base 1. V trim: 4 bases; J trim: 4 bases; unmatched bases: 9. CDR1 and CDR2, looked up from the germline V gene (reference sequence), are SEHNR and FQNEAQ.